The rows below give T cell receptor beta chains drawn from one sample of a study of control samples from healthy donors and cancer patients. Here immunoSEQ multiplex PCR was the method, and the copy in TCRdb shows in-frame clones only, minus some. Of approximately 90,000 clones detected, around nine tenths appear once; the ten largest clones hold roughly 21%. Sequencing was performed on blood. The source is a man younger than 45 in good health. The CDR3 runs from the conserved cysteine through the conserved F or W. The D gene is left open where the match is weak. Clone size is given for some rows only: seen once, a few or many times, or a class if the clone is expanded.

clone_size j_call d_call v_call cdr3_aa cdr3_nt
. TRBJ2-5 . TRBV6-2/TRBV6-3 CASSYEGGETQYF TGTGCCAGCAGTTACGAAGGGGGGGAGACCCAGTACTTC
. TRBJ1-3 TRBD1 TRBV28 CASSGTGLLRPGNTIYF TGTGCCAGCAGCGGGACAGGCCTTCTTCGTCCTGGAAACACCATATATTTT
. TRBJ1-1 . TRBV29-1 CSVVDTEAFF TGCAGCGTCGTGGACACTGAAGCTTTCTTT
. TRBJ1-1 TRBD1 TRBV5-4 CASSLGGPGTGLNTEAFF TGTGCCAGCAGCTTGGGAGGCCCCGGGACAGGGTTAAACACTGAAGCTTTCTTT
. TRBJ1-5 . TRBV4-1 CASRQLQFSNQPQHF TGCGCCAGCAGACAACTCCAGTTTAGCAATCAGCCCCAGCATTTT
. TRBJ1-2 . TRBV6-5 CASSLHRTNYGYTF TGTGCCAGCAGCCTCCACCGGACTAACTATGGCTACACCTTC
. TRBJ2-1 TRBD1 TRBV7-9 CASSSTGESYNEQFF TGTGCCAGCAGCTCGACAGGGGAATCCTACAATGAGCAGTTCTTC
. TRBJ2-7 TRBD1 TRBV10-3 CASSRDSRLREQYF TGTGCCAGCTCCCGGGACAGCCGACTGCGCGAGCAGTACTTC
. TRBJ1-6 . TRBV2 CASTADSSYNSPLHF TGTGCCAGCACTGCGGATAGCTCCTATAATTCACCCCTCCACTTT
few TRBJ2-5 . TRBV7-9 CASSSAETQYF TGTGCCAGCAGCTCAGCAGAGACCCAGTACTTC
. TRBJ1-1 . TRBV2 CASSVSRRGTEAFF TGTGCCAGCAGCGTCAGCCGACGGGGCACTGAAGCTTTCTTT
. TRBJ2-3 . TRBV9 CASSVMDSGTDTQYF TGTGCCAGCAGCGTTATGGACTCAGGCACAGATACGCAGTATTTT
. TRBJ1-2 . TRBV3-1/TRBV3-2 CASSRSPGRGYGYTF TGTGCCAGCAGCCGAAGCCCCGGACGGGGCTATGGCTACACCTTC
few TRBJ2-5 . TRBV7-9 CASSLRGARETQYF TGTGCCAGCAGCTTAAGGGGGGCGCGGGAGACCCAGTACTTC
. TRBJ1-5 . TRBV29-1 CSVAIREDQPQHF TGCAGCGTTGCGATCAGAGAGGATCAGCCCCAGCATTTT
. TRBJ1-2 TRBD1 TRBV24-1 CATSDPRTGGSYGYTF TGTGCCACCAGTGATCCCAGGACAGGGGGGTCCTATGGCTACACCTTC
. TRBJ1-4 . TRBV3-1/TRBV3-2 CASSRTGWNEKLFF TGTGCCAGCAGCCGAACAGGGTGGAATGAAAAACTGTTTTTT
. TRBJ2-7 TRBD2 TRBV18 CASSPPSGGTYSYEQYF TGTGCCAGCTCACCACCTAGCGGGGGAACTTACTCCTACGAGCAGTACTTC
. TRBJ1-1 . TRBV29-1 CSAAGTVNTEAFF TGCAGCGCCGCCGGGACGGTGAACACTGAAGCTTTCTTT
. TRBJ2-2 TRBD1 TRBV6-6 CASSPRDRGRGTGELFF TGTGCCAGCAGTCCCCGGGACAGGGGGCGTGGCACCGGGGAGCTGTTTTTT
. TRBJ1-4 . TRBV29-1 CSVGLQGEKLFF TGCAGCGTGGGTCTACAAGGGGAAAAACTGTTTTTT
. TRBJ1-1 . TRBV29-1 CSVAGLNTEAFF TGCAGCGTTGCCGGATTGAACACTGAAGCTTTCTTT
few TRBJ1-3 . TRBV3-1/TRBV3-2 CASSRDPSSGNTIYF TGTGCCAGCAGCCGGGACCCGAGCTCTGGAAACACCATATATTTT
once TRBJ1-1 . TRBV28 CASAILFPPDEAFF TGTGCCAGCGCAATCCTTTTCCCCCCCGATGAAGCTTTCTTT
once TRBJ1-5 . TRBV15 CATSSRDGGEPQHF TGTGCCACCAGCTCCAGGGATGGCGGTGAACCCCAGCATTTT
once TRBJ2-1 TRBD2 TRBV6-4 CASGRGGSYNEQFF TGTGCCAGCGGTCGAGGCGGGAGCTACAATGAGCAGTTCTTC
. TRBJ1-2 TRBD1 TRBV4-2 CASSQDAQGDFYGYTF TGTGCCAGCAGCCAAGATGCCCAGGGGGACTTCTATGGCTACACCTTC